Each of the 14 T cell receptor beta chains below was sequenced from the same sample in a study of glioma-infiltrating T cells. Amplification of TCR alpha and beta CDR3 regions from RNA used iRepertoire nested multiplex PCR. TCRdb reprocessed the multiplex PCR reads via MiXCR and lists one record per CDR3 protein. The sample consists of roughly 200,000 distinct CDR3 sequences, about 47% of them appearing once. The sample was glioma tissue, nonneoplastic brain tissue, or PBMCs (not recorded which). The receptors shown here come from a human donor with low-grade glioma or glioblastoma, undergoing nonglioma brain surgery, or in good health (not recorded which).

The chain recombines TRBV6-6 with TRBJ2-7; 11 nucleotides match TRBD2. Germline V lookup: CDR1 MNHNY, CDR2 SVGAGI (reference sequence). The CDR3 consists of 15 residues. J lost 6 bases, V lost 5 bases, and 9 bases had no gene match. CDR3 in DNA: TGTGCCAGCAGTCCCCCTAGCGGGAGGTCCATCGAGCAGTACTTC. It yields the protein CASSPPSGRSIEQYF.

This clonotype was picked up many times. The chain employs TRBV28 and TRBJ1-1; D gene unclear. The germline V gene has CDR1 MDHEN and CDR2 SYDVKM. The CDR3 is 15 residues long. The ends were cut back, 6 bases at V and 0 bases at J, with 14 bases in the middle. CDR3 nucleotide sequence: TGTGCCAGCAGGCACCCCGGCTGGGTGAACACTGAAGCTTTCTTT. Protein: CASRHPGWVNTEAFF. Filled out from reference TRBV28 and TRBJ1-1, the complete variable domain reads DVKVTQSSRYLVKRTGEKVFLECVQDMDHENMFWYRQDPGLGLRLIYFSYDVKMKEKGDIPEGYSVSREKKERFSLILESASTNQTSMYLCASRHPGWVNTEAFFGQGTRLTVV.

On this clonotype: At one end, the junction sequence differs from germline, possibly due to a read error. The chain has TRBV6-1 and TRBJ2-7, with 7 bases fitting TRBD2. The length of the CDR3 is 13 residues. Germline V gene data show CDR1 as MNHNS and CDR2 as SASEGT. CDR3 protein: CSSIKTSFYEQYF. CDR3 in DNA: TGTTCCAGCATTAAGACTAGCTTCTACGAGCAGTACTTC.

The chain employs TRBV7-2 and TRBJ2-3; no definite D call. V was pared by 3 bases and J by 0 bases, with 13 bases between. The germline gives CDR1 SGHTA, CDR2 FQGNSA. The CDR3 has 16 residues. The DNA for the CDR3 is TGTGCCAGCAGCTTGGACCGGGCTACTAGCACAGATACGCAGTATTTT. Protein sequence: CASSLDRATSTDTQYF.

As concerns this clonotype: At one end the junction does not follow the germline gene, possibly because of a read error. In nucleotides, the CDR3 is TGTACCAGCAATTGGGGTAGCTCAGGCGGTGAGCTGTTTTTT. It codes for CTSNWGSSGGELFF. The chain links TRBV6-5 to TRBJ2-2; D is unresolved. The length of the CDR3 is 14 residues. Germline V gene lookup returns CDR1 MNHEY and CDR2 SVGAGI.

Concerning this clonotype: This may be a read error: a much more frequent sequence differs by one nucleotide. The chain joins TRBV2 to TRBJ2-1; 8 bases map to TRBD1. Germline-derived CDR1 and CDR2 are SNHLY and FYNNEI. The CDR3 covers 14 residues. CDR3 loop: CASSEDGQGNEQLF. Here the CDR3 DNA reads TGTGCCAGCAGTGAAGACGGACAGGGCAATGAGCAGCTCTTC. The whole variable domain, filled in from reference TRBV2 and TRBJ2-1, reads EPEVTQTPSHQVTQMGQEVILRCVPISNHLYFYWYRQILGQKVEFLVSFYNNEISEKSEIFDDQFSVERPDGSNFTLKIRSTKLEDSAMYFCASSEDGQGNEQLFGPGTRLTVL.

The chain employs TRBV4-1 and TRBJ2-3, with D perhaps matching TRBD1 (5 bases). Germline V CDR1 and CDR2: MGHRA, YSYEKL. The V end was cut by 1 base, the J end by 5 bases, with 13 bases between. There are 15 residues in the CDR3. This CDR3 reads CASSQGRRQQDTQYF. Written as DNA, the CDR3 is TGCGCCAGCAGCCAAGGCCGCAGACAGCAAGATACGCAGTATTTT.

Regarding this clonotype: One end of the junction fails to match germline, which may point to a read error. The genes are TRBV19 and TRBJ1-5, with D unclear. In germline, CDR1 is LNHDA, CDR2 SQIVND (reference sequence). The length of the CDR3 is 16 residues. CDR3 bases: TGTGCCGGTAGTATAAGGCACAGAAATAGCAATCAGCCCCAGCATTTT. Protein sequence: CAGSIRHRNSNQPQHF.

Details on this clonotype: At one end, the junction sequence differs from germline, possibly due to a read error. This rearrangement joins TRBV15 to TRBJ1-5; D is ambiguous. Looked up from germline, CDR1 is LNHNV and CDR2 is YYDKDF (reference sequence). This CDR3 has 16 amino acids. The CDR3 spells CATSRGQTYSNQPHHF. The CDR3 coding sequence is TGTGCCACCAGCAGAGGGCAGACATATAGCAATCAGCCCCATCATTTT.

This clonotype was seen at least ten times. CDR3 coding DNA: TGCAGTGCTAGAGAAGCGGGAGGAGGGGGAGAGACCCAGTACTTC. It encodes CSAREAGGGGETQYF. The rearrangement uses TRBV20-1 and TRBJ2-5; 9 bases match TRBD2. This CDR3 has 15 residues. J was trimmed by 4 bases and V by 0 bases; bases with no gene match: 6. CDR1 and CDR2 (germline): DFQATT, SNEGSKA (reference sequence).

The chain has TRBV28 and TRBJ2-7; TRBD1 matches 11 bases. This CDR3 region has 14 residues. Germline V gene sequence: CDR1 MDHEN, CDR2 SYDVKM. V shed 3 bases and J 7 bases; nucleotides not matched to a gene: 5. The CDR3 loop is CASSFGQGAKEQYF. The CDR3 nucleotides read TGTGCCAGCAGTTTCGGACAGGGGGCGAAGGAGCAGTACTTC.

CDR3 amino acids: CASSVGDSNQPQHF. The CDR3 bases are TGTGCCAGCAGCGTAGGGGATAGCAATCAGCCCCAGCATTTT. The chain is built from TRBV9 and TRBJ1-5, with D uncertain. V was pared by 0 bases and J by 0 bases, with 4 bases between. Germline CDR1 is SGDLS and CDR2 is YYNGEE. The CDR3 contains 14 residues.

V usage is TRBV5-1 and J usage is TRBJ2-1, with D maybe TRBD1 (5 bases). CDR3 size: 15 residues. CDR1 and CDR2 from the germline V gene are SGHRS and YFSETQ. V lost 2 bases, J lost 1 base, and 10 bases lay in between. CDR3 coding DNA: TGCGCCAGCAGCTTTGGGGCTGGTTCCTACAATGAGCAGTTCTTC. It specifies CASSFGAGSYNEQFF.

In this sample, this clonotype turned up many times. The chain recombines TRBV6-1 with TRBJ1-1; D is ambiguous. The germline gives CDR1 MNHNS, CDR2 SASEGT. Trimming removed 1 base at V and 0 bases at J, with 21 bases between. This CDR3 is built from 19 residues. Here the CDR3 reads CASSEGPRNLNTMNTEAFF. CDR3 DNA sequence: TGTGCCAGCAGTGAAGGGCCCAGAAACCTCAATACCATGAACACTGAAGCTTTCTTT.